The present TCR beta chain was sequenced within a study of PD-L1 blockade in urothelial cancer. Study context: Male sex and bladder-origin urothelial cancer were recorded for about 90% of the roughly 30 patients. General study points: The study found that durable-benefit patients expanded tumor-associated blood clones more at 3 weeks.

This clone was observed a handful of times. Its specificity is unknown. The CDR3 loop spans 14 amino acids. Into every PCR, synthetic TCR analog templates were spiked. Some clones are missing from TCRdb's copy, which holds only in-frame ones; the method was immunoSEQ multiplex PCR. The table includes more than 35,000 clones, 35% to 40% detected once. The TCR comes from a man aged 55 to 70 with urothelial cancer. This chain links TRBV7-5 with TRBJ2-7. TRBV7-5 is shown as a pseudogene. The sequenced sample was tumor tissue, obtained before atezolizumab (anti-PD-L1) treatment. The CDR3 sequence: CASSQNPSTYEQYF. In nucleotides, the CDR3 is TGTGCCAGCAGCCAAAACCCATCAACCTACGAGCAGTACTTC.